This entry lists 9 T cell receptor beta chains sequenced from one sample in a study of blood T cell repertoires in COVID-19 (dated by TCRdb to 2018 to 2020). The library was prepared using the immunoSEQ multiplex PCR assay. What TCRdb holds here is the immuneACCESS table cut down to in-frame rearrangements. Part of the clones is not present; checked against another copy, under half of the missing clones reflect an unresolved V gene, and the others are unexplained. The sample yields roughly 140,000 clones; about 90% were counted once. The ten top clones hold approximately 1.5% of the sample. Source material: peripheral blood. These TCRs come from a woman in her forties or fifties with acute or convalescent COVID-19.

The chain uses TRBV6-6 and TRBJ2-7; 11 bases match TRBD1. Per the germline V gene, CDR1 is MNHNY and CDR2 is SVGAGI (reference sequence). V trimming: 5 bases; J trimming: 5 bases; junction bases outside the gene matches: 5. The CDR3 is 14 residues long. CDR3 sequence (DNA): TGTGCCAGCAGTCGGACAGGGGGCCACAACGAGCAGTACTTC. It yields the protein CASSRTGGHNEQYF.

This clone was seen a few times. This sequence joins TRBV5-6 and TRBJ1-5; D uncertain. This CDR3 is built from 15 residues. V lost 0 bases and J lost 1, with 8 bases in between. Germline-derived CDR1 and CDR2 are SGHDT and YYEEEE. The CDR3 coding sequence is TGTGCCAGCAGCTTGGGACTCCCGAGCAATCAGCCCCAGCATTTT. Protein sequence: CASSLGLPSNQPQHF.

J is TRBJ1-5 and V is TRBV28, with a weak D call TRBD1 (5 bases). V lost 5 bases, J lost 4 bases, and 15 bases lay in between. The germline CDR1 and CDR2 sequences are MDHEN and SYDVKM. The CDR3 runs to 15 residues. CDR3 in amino acids: CASSPLRGGNQPQHF. The CDR3 nucleotides are TGTGCCAGCAGTCCCCTGCGGGGGGGTAATCAGCCCCAGCATTTT.

The V call is TRBV7-6, the J call TRBJ2-5, with a weak D call TRBD1 (5 bases). The CDR3 covers 13 residues. CDR1 is SGHVS and CDR2 is FNYEAQ in the germline V gene. The V and J ends lost 1 base and 2 bases respectively, with 5 bases between them. The CDR3 DNA sequence: TGTGCCAGCAGCTTAGACAGGCAAGAGACCCAGTACTTC. Translation gives CASSLDRQETQYF.

This clone came up once. The chain is built from TRBV10-3 and TRBJ2-1, with TRBD2 matching 7 bases. Germline-derived CDR1 and CDR2 are ENHRY and SYGVKD. The CDR3 is 16 amino acids. The V and J ends lost 2 bases and 7 bases, in that order; junction bases with no gene match: 11. The CDR3 is CAISEALAAPGNEQFF. In nucleotides, the CDR3 is TGTGCCATCAGTGAGGCGCTAGCGGCCCCCGGGAATGAGCAGTTCTTC.

This chain uses TRBV10-1 with TRBJ1-5, with a possible D match to TRBD1 (6 bases). The CDR3 covers 13 residues. Germline CDR1 WNHNN, CDR2 SYGVQD (reference sequence). The germline V and J ends were trimmed by 5 bases and 7 bases, with 12 bases remaining between them. The CDR3 sequence is CASSPGVWQPQHF. The CDR3 nucleotides read TGCGCCAGCAGTCCAGGGGTCTGGCAGCCCCAGCATTTT.

This rearrangement joins TRBV7-9 to TRBJ1-1, with D perhaps matching TRBD1 (5 bases). V dropped 6 bases and J dropped 0 bases, with 11 bases sitting between them. In germline, CDR1 is SEHNR, CDR2 FQNEAQ (reference sequence). The CDR3 spans 14 residues. The CDR3 loop reads CASRIGTMNTEAFF. CDR3 coding DNA: TGTGCCAGCAGAATCGGGACTATGAACACTGAAGCTTTCTTT.

The chain links TRBV24-1 to TRBJ1-1; the D gene is possibly TRBD1 (5 bases). CDR3 size: 12 residues. Trimming cost V 7 bases and J 6 bases, with 11 bases left between them. The germline gives CDR1 KGHDR, CDR2 SFDVKD. The CDR3 protein is CATRAQGPEAFF. In nucleotides, the CDR3 is TGTGCCACCAGGGCCCAGGGCCCTGAAGCTTTCTTT.

In the case of this clone: This sample also contains other DNA sequences that code for the same CDR3. This rearrangement joins TRBV7-9 to TRBJ2-2; D is ambiguous. The CDR3 covers 11 residues. Germline V CDR1 and CDR2: SEHNR, FQNEAQ (reference sequence). V lost 4 bases to trimming and J lost 5 bases, with 2 bases between them. The CDR3 region is CASSSTGELFF. The DNA for the CDR3 is TGTGCCAGCAGCTCAACCGGGGAGCTGTTTTTT.